Here is one TCR beta chain with its context. What it binds is not known. Read coverage stops 3 residues before the CDR3 terminus; the germline J gene supplies the remainder. This specimen comes from a study of T cell clonality in common variable immunodeficiency. Notes on the study in general: Reportedly, TCR beta sequences from common variable immunodeficiency showed fewer deletions and N-nucleotide insertions.

Germline V CDR1 and CDR2: SSHAT, FNYEAQ (reference sequence). V dropped 0 bases and J dropped 8 bases, with 13 bases sitting between them. This CDR3 spans 15 amino acids. TCRdb's copy holds only in-frame clones and misses some; the assay was immunoSEQ multiplex PCR. This sample carries some 26,000 clones, none of them present only once. The V gene is TRBV7-7, the J gene TRBJ1-4; tentatively, D is TRBD1 (6 bases). The specimen sequenced was peripheral blood mononuclear cells. This TCR derives from a human donor with common variable immunodeficiency. The sequenced part of the CDR3 DNA is TGTGCCAGCAGCTTAGCCGGGACACACATCGAAAAA. This encodes CASSLAGTHIEK. The entire CDR3 protein reads CASSLAGTHIEKLFF.